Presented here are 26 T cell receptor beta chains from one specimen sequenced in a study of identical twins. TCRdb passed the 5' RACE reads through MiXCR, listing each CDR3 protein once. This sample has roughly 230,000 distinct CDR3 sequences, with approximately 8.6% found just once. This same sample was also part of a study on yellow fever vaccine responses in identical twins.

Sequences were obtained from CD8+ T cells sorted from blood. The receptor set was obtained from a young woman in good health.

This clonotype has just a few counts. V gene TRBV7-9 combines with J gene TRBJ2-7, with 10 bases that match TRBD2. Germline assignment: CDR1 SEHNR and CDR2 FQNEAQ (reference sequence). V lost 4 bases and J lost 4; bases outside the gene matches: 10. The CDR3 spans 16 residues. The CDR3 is CASSSGGLADPYEQYF. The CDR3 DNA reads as TGTGCCAGCAGCTCCGGAGGACTAGCGGATCCTTACGAGCAGTACTTC.

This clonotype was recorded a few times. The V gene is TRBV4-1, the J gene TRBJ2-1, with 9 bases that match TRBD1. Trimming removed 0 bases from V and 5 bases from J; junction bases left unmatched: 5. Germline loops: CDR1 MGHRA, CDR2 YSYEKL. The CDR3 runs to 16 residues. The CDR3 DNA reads TGCGCCAGCAGCCAAGACGGGACAGGGTCGAACAATGAGCAGTTCTTC. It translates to CASSQDGTGSNNEQFF.

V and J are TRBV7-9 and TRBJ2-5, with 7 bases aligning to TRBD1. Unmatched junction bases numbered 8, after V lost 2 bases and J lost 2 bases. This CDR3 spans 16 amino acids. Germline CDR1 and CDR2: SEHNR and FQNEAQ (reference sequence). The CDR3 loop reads CASSLLQGRKQETQYF. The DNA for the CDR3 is TGTGCCAGCAGCTTATTACAGGGGCGCAAACAAGAGACCCAGTACTTC.

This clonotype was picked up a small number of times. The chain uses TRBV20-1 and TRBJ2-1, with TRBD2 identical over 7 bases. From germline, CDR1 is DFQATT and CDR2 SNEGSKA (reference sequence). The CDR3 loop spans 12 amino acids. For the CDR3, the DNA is TGCAGCCCCCAAATACTAGCGACAGAGCAGTTCTTC. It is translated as CSPQILATEQFF.

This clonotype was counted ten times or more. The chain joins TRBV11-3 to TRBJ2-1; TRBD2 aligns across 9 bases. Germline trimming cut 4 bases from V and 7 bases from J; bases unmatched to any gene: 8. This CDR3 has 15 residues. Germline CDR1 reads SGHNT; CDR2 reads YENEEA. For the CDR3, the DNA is TGTGCCAGCAGCTCTTGGCGGGAGGGGGAGAATGAGCAGTTCTTC. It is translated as CASSSWREGENEQFF.

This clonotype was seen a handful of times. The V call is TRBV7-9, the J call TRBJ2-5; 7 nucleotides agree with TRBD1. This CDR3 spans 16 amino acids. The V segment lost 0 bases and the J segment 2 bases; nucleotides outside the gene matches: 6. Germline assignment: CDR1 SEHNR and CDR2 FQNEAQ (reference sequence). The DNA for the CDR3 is TGTGCCAGCAGCTTAGCGGGAGACAGGGATCAAGAGACCCAGTACTTC. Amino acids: CASSLAGDRDQETQYF.

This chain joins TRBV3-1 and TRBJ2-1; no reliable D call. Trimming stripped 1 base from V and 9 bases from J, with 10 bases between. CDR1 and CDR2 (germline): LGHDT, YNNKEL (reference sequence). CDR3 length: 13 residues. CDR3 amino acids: CASSQGVALEQFF. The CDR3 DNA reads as TGTGCCAGCAGCCAAGGGGTAGCTCTTGAGCAGTTCTTC.

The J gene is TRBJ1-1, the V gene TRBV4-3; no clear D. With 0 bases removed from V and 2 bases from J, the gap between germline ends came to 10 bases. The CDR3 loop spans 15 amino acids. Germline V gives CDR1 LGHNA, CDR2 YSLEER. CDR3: CASSQEIAVNTEAFF. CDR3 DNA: TGCGCCAGCAGCCAAGAAATTGCAGTTAACACTGAAGCTTTCTTT.

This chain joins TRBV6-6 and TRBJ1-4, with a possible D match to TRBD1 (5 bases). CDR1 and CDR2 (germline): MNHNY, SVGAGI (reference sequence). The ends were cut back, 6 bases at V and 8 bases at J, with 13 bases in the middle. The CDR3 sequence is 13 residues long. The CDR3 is CASRTDTNEKLFF. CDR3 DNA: TGTGCCAGCAGGACGGACACGAACGAAAAACTGTTTTTT.

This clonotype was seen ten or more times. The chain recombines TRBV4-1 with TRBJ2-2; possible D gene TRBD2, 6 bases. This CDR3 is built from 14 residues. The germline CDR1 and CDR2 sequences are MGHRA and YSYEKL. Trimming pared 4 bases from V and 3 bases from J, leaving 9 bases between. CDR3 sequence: CASSPWDYTGELFF. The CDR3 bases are TGCGCCAGCAGCCCCTGGGACTACACCGGGGAGCTGTTTTTT.

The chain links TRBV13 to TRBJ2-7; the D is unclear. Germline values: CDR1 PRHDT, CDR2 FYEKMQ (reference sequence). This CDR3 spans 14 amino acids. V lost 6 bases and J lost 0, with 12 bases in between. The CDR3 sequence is CASSWFSSSYEQYF. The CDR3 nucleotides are TGTGCCAGCAGTTGGTTCTCGAGCTCCTACGAGCAGTACTTC.

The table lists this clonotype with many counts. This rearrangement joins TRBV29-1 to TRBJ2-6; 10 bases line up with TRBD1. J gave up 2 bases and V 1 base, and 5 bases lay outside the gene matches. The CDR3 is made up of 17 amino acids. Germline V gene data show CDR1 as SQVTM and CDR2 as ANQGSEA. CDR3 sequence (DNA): TGCAGCGTTGAAGGGGACAGGGGCAACCCTGGGGCCAACGTCCTGACTTTC. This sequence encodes CSVEGDRGNPGANVLTF.

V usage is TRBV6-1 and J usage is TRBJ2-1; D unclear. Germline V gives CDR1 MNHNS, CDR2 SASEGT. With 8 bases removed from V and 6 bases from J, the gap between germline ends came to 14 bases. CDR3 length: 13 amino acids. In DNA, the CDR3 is TGTGCCAGCTCTGGGGAAAATACCAATGAGCAGTTCTTC. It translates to CASSGENTNEQFF.

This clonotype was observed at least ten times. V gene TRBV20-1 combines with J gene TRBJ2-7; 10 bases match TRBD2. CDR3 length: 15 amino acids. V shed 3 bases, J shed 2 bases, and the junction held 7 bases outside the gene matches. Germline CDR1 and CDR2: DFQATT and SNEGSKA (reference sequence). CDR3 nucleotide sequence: TGCAGTGCTAGCGTCCTAGCGGGGGATGCCTACGAGCAGTACTTC. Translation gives CSASVLAGDAYEQYF.

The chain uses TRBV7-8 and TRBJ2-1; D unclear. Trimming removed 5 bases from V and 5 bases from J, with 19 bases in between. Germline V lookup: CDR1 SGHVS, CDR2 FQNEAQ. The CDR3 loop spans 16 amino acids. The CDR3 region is CASSRYEWQDDNEQFF. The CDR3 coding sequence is TGTGCCAGCAGCCGGTATGAGTGGCAGGATGACAATGAGCAGTTCTTC.

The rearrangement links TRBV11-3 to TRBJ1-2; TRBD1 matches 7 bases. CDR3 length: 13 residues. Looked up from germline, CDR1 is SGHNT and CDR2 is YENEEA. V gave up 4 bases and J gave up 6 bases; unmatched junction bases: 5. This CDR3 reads CASSSSTGHGYTF. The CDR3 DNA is TGTGCCAGCAGCTCTTCGACAGGGCATGGCTACACCTTC. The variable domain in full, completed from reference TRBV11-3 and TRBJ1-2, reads EAGVVQSPRYKIIEKKQPVAFWCNPISGHNTLYWYLQNLGQGPELLIRYENEEAVDDSQLPKDRFSAERLKGVDSTLKIQPAELGDSAVYLCASSSSTGHGYTFGSGTRLTVV.

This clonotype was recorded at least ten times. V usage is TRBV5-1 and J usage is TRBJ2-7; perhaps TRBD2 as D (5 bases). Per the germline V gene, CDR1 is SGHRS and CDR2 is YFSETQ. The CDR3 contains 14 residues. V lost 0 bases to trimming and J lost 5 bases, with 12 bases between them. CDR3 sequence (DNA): TGCGCCAGCAGCTTGGCCCCTAGCTTCGACGAGCAGTACTTC. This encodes CASSLAPSFDEQYF.

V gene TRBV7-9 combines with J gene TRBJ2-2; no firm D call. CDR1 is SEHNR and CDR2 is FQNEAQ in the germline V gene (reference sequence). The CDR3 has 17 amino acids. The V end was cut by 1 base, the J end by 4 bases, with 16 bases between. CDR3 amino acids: CASSLVRQILGTGELFF. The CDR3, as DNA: TGTGCCAGCAGCTTAGTTCGGCAGATTCTCGGCACCGGGGAGCTGTTTTTT.

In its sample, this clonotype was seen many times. CDR3 nucleotides: TGCGCCAGCAGCTTTGAGGGACAGGGCTGGCAGTTCTTC. The encoded protein is CASSFEGQGWQFF. The chain couples TRBV5-1 to TRBJ2-1, with TRBD1 matching 9 bases. CDR1 is SGHRS, CDR2 YFSETQ, per germline. This CDR3 is 13 amino acids long. The V and J ends lost 2 bases and 12 bases, in that order; junction bases with no gene match: 6.

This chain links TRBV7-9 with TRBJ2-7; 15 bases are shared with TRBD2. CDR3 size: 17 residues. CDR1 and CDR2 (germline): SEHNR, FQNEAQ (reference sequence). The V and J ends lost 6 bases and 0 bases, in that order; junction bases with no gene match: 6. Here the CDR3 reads CASSRGLAGGSSYEQYF. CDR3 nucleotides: TGTGCCAGCAGTCGGGGACTAGCGGGAGGTTCCTCCTACGAGCAGTACTTC.

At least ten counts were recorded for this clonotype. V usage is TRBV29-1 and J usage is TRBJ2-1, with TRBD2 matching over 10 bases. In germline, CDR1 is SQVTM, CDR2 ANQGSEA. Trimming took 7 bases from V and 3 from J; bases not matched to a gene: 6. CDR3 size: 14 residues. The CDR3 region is CSALGLANYNEQFF. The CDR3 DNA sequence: TGCAGCGCCCTGGGACTAGCGAACTACAATGAGCAGTTCTTC.

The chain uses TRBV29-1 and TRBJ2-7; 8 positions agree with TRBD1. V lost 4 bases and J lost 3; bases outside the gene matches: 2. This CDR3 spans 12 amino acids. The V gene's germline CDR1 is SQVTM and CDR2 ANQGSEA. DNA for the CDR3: TGCAGCGTTGTAACAGGGGGCTACGAGCAGTACTTC. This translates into CSVVTGGYEQYF.

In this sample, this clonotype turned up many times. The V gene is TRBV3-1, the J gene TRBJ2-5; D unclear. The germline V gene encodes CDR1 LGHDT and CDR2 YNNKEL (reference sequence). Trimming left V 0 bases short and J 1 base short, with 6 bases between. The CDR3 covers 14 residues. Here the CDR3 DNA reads TGTGCCAGCAGCCAAGATATCCCCCAAGAGACCCAGTACTTC. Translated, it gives CASSQDIPQETQYF.

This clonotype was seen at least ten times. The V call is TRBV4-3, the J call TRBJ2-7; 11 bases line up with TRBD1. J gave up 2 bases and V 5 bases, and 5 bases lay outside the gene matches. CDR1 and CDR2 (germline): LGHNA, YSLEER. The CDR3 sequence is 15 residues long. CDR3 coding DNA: TGCGCCAGCAGCGATCGGACAGGGGGCCCCTACGAGCAGTACTTC. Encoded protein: CASSDRTGGPYEQYF.

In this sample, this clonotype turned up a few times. The chain's CDR3 is CASSHFGGEDTGELFF. The CDR3 DNA sequence: TGTGCCAGCAGCCATTTCGGCGGGGAGGACACCGGGGAGCTGTTTTTT. The rearrangement links TRBV4-2 to TRBJ2-2, with D tentatively TRBD2 (6 bases). The germline V and J ends were trimmed by 3 bases and 3 bases, with 14 bases remaining between them. There are 16 residues in the CDR3. From germline, CDR1 is LGHNA and CDR2 YNFKEQ.

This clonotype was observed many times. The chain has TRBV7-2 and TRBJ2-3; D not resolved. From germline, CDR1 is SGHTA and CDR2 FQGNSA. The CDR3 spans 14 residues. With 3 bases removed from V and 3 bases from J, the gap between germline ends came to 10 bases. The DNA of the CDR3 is TGTGCCAGCAGCTTGGACCACGAAACAGATACGCAGTATTTT. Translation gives CASSLDHETDTQYF. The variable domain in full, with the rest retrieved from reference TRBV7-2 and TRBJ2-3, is GAGVSQSPSNKVTEKGKDVELRCDPISGHTALYWYRQSLGQGLEFLIYFQGNSAPDKSGLPSDRFSAERTGGSVSTLTIQRTQQEDSAVYLCASSLDHETDTQYFGPGTRLTVL.